This T cell receptor (beta chain) stems from a study of blood T cell repertoires in COVID-19 (dated by TCRdb to the early 2020s). Background on the whole study: Collaborator samples came from the United States, Italy and Spain and covered acute and convalescent phases of COVID-19. The prospective study material was composed of cDNA or gDNA derived from T cells, B-cell-depleted T cells, or PBMCs. The dataset comprised deeply sampled blood TCRbeta repertoires from subjects exposed to, actively infected with, or recovered from COVID-19. The repertoires were made available in a free public database intended to serve as a resource for research on the immune response to SARS-CoV-2. Samples came from the ongoing ImmuneRACE study (first 160 participants) plus 1,254 subjects from 6 global collaborators. Nearly every sample came with metadata listing a de-identified subject ID, COVID-19 status, age in years and sex. HLA class I and class II types, where available, came from metadata supplied by the sample provider rather than from assay-based typing. Study-wide conclusions, independent of this receptor: How much clinical and demographic metadata was included differed by source and by participant, and the metadata was provided uncurated.

Collaborating institutions collected whole blood in K2EDTA tubes following their own protocols. For TCRbeta analysis, collaborators shipped samples in one of three forms: frozen whole blood, isolated PBMCs, or DNA extracted from either of those sample types. Spanning cysteine to phenylalanine, the CDR3 consists of 19 amino acids. Only the CDR3 part of the read is kept: 57 bases, read in frame from the first base. The germline V gene supplies CDR1 LGHNT and CDR2 FRNRAP. The germline V end is reduced by 6 bases and the J end by 0 bases; junction bases left unmatched: 16. In the case of this clone: Which antigen it targets is not known. Base qualities are not recorded, but no much larger clone differs from it by a single base.

TCRbeta CDR3 regions were amplified from genomic DNA by means of the immunoSEQ Assay, a bias-controlled multiplex PCR. On the authors' methods: Nucleated cell counts per sample were estimated from amplification of reference gene primers within the assay. To quantify the absolute abundance of each unique TCRbeta CDR3 rearrangement, sequence reads were collapsed and filtered. For each sample, productive Simpson clonality was calculated by taking the square root of Simpson's diversity index across productive rearrangements. The table comes from immuneACCESS by way of TCRdb, which keeps in-frame sequences with V and J called. Part of the clones is missing from these tables; in studies checked, under half for an unresolved V gene and the rest for unknown reasons. V and J calls and clone size follow that table, whereas D and trimming were derived from the DNA. A total of around 53,000 clones appear in this sample, 65% to 85% of them only once. The ten largest clones add up to over 15% of the sample.

The specimen was peripheral blood. The sequence is built from TRBV12-5 and TRBJ2-2; TRBD2 lines up with 7 middle nucleotides. This receptor was taken from a man between 65 and 85 years old with active COVID-19. The CDR3 reads as follows: CASGALRTAGAANTGELFF. The nucleotide sequence is given as TGTGCTAGTGGAGCCCTCCGGACTGCGGGAGCCGCGAACACCGGGGAGCTGTTTTTT.